This T cell receptor (beta chain) is drawn from a study of blood T cell repertoires in COVID-19. Study-level information: Sample material is recorded as cDNA or gDNA derived from T cells, B-cell-depleted T cells, or PBMCs.

V lost 2 bases to trimming and J lost 4 bases, with 20 bases between them. The CDR3 sequence is 17 residues long. Germline CDR1 is MNHNS and CDR2 is SASEGT. Clones were sequenced by immunoSEQ multiplex PCR, and TCRdb holds only the in-frame ones, with some missing. The profile shows some 150,000 clones, approximately 81% of them singletons. The sequencing input was peripheral blood. This TCR was recovered from a human donor in a cohort sampled during active COVID-19. This rearrangement joins TRBV6-1 to TRBJ2-5; D possibly corresponds to TRBD2 (7 bases). The CDR3 here is CASSELLGGGGRETQYF. The CDR3 DNA follows: TGTGCCAGCAGTGAATTATTGGGGGGGGGCGGGAGAGAGACCCAGTACTTC.